The following is a T cell receptor (beta chain) sequence with its context. What it recognizes is unknown. These data originate in a study of T cell responses to AZD1222 COVID-19 vaccine. Whole-study findings and limits: Females outnumbered males among donors, who were mostly white British; clonal diversity was possibly underestimated. In the spike-specific TCR repertoire, nearly half reportedly target unmutated variant regions. It was only after the peak T cell response that any repertoires were sampled.

Losses at the gene ends were 8 bases for V and 4 bases for J; bases not matched to a gene: 10. The CDR3 is 14 residues long. Per germline, CDR1 MDHEN and CDR2 SYDVKM. Second-dose timings of about 4 or about 12 weeks were pooled. This table comes from immunoSEQ multiplex PCR, and its TCRdb copy is limited to in-frame clones, with some not included. Here the sample spans 110,000 to 150,000 clones, 88% being singletons. Sequencing was performed on peripheral blood, taken 28 days after the second AZD1222 dose. V and J are TRBV28 and TRBJ1-2; 7 bases agree with TRBD1. The clonotype comes from an adult who received the AZD1222 COVID-19 vaccine. The DNA of the CDR3 is TGTGCCAGCGGAGGCCTCGGGACAGCCTATGGCTACACCTTC. This translates into CASGGLGTAYGYTF.